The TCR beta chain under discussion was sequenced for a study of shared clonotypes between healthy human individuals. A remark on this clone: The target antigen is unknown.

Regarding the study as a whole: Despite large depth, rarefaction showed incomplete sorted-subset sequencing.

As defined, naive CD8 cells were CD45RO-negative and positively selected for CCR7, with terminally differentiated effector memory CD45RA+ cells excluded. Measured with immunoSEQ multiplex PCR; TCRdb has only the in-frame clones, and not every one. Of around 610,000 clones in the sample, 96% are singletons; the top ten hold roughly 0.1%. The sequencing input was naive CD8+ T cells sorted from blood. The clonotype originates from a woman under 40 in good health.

The CDR3 DNA is TGCAGCGTTGAGTTAAGGGGTCAGGGAGAGCAGTACTTC. Residues: CSVELRGQGEQYF. V and J are TRBV29-1 and TRBJ2-7, with a weak D call TRBD1 (5 bases). The CDR3 covers 13 residues. With 3 bases removed from V and 7 bases from J, the gap between germline ends came to 16 bases. CDR1 is SQVTM, CDR2 ANQGSEA, per germline.